The T cell receptor (beta chain) described here comes from a study of quantifying T cell responses using KT2 cells. The wider study: TCR alpha and beta constant-region primers primed reverse transcription of RNA.

This clonotype was seen more than once but under ten times. The sample is PBMC spiked with counted cells of clone KT2. Each cDNA got a UMI-containing oligo ligated at its 3' end. An equimolar mix of RC1.1 and RC1.2 primed the beta chain across TRBC1 and TRBC2. TCRdb called the UMI-ligation and nested PCR reads again in MiXCR, with one record for every CDR3 protein. The top ten hold around 9.9% of the sample, which has more than 55,000 distinct CDR3 sequences, around an eighth seen once. Deletions cut 5 bases from V and 2 bases from J, with 11 bases between. The CDR3 has 14 residues. Sequencing used PBMCs spiked with cells of the T cell clone KT2. The source of this sequence is a human donor. The chain recombines TRBV12-3 or TRBV12-4 with TRBJ2-3; D perhaps matches TRBD1 (6 bases). The CDR3 region has the DNA TGTGCCAGCAGTAAACAGGGCCTCACAGATACGCAGTATTTT. Translating it yields CASSKQGLTDTQYF.